This T cell receptor beta chain derives from a study of shared clonotypes between healthy human individuals (dated by TCRdb to the early 2020s). In the study overall: The cohort included a few men and a couple of women between 18 and 49 years of age. For each donor, CD4 naive and CD4 memory were each given three plates, CD8 naive was given two plates, and CD8 memory was given one plate. Different laboratories and diverse techniques were used to prepare libraries and sequence TCR repertoires, to increase sequencing depth and limit assay-specific biases. Leukapheresis yielded between about 0.94 and 8.9 billion PBMCs per donor. To estimate repertoire size and how much clonotypes are shared between individuals, the study performed deep sequencing of blood TCR repertoires from a few healthy adults.

CD8 naive samples were CD45RO-negative cells positively selected for CCR7, giving a CD45RA+CCR7+ population that excluded TemRA cells. The donors were healthy, HIV-negative adults who had no recently reported acute infections or vaccinations. Every donor was a Caucasian adult living in Nashville, Tennessee, USA. Blood was collected by leukapheresis, and PBMCs were isolated by Ficoll-Histopaque density gradient centrifugation and then cryopreserved in liquid nitrogen vapor phase. Purity and quantity of every magnetically sorted T cell population were checked by analytical flow cytometry. Each sorted fraction had its genomic DNA isolated and then quantified by UV absorbance on a Nanodrop 2000c. The study at large found these results: Sampling was limited to blood, and TCR repertoires in tissue likely differ from TCR repertoires in blood. Roughly 5% of naive CD4, 3.5% of naive CD8, 2.3% of memory CD4, and more than 0.35% of memory CD8 clonotypes were shared across four donors. The genetic and exposure-history diversity represented was limited by the small number of donors. Compared with non-shared clonotypes, the clonotypes found in all four sorted-subset donors had higher generation probabilities. Based on pairwise subsampling, the degree of clonotype sharing among donors was expected to be affected by sequencing depth. Naive subsets generally had larger estimated clonotype richness than memory subsets. Even with the large sequencing depth, rarefaction of the sorted-subset datasets indicated that sequencing was incomplete.

There are a few counts of this clone. No antigen is known for it. There are no base qualities to consult, and no much larger clone falls within one base. Using the deep immunoSEQ assay, multiplex PCR amplified TCR CDR3 regions from genomic DNA. For each cell subset, the extracted genomic DNA was distributed evenly across all wells of several immunoSEQ 96-well plates, and each plate served as one replicate. Each replicate PCR for sorted subsets received 150 to 250 ng genomic DNA, equal to 30,000 or so T cell genomes. The purified libraries were quantified using a Qubit 3.0 fluorometer, sized with a Bioanalyzer 2100, and then quantified again using the KAPA Library Quantification kit. Each immunoSEQ 96-well plate was sequenced on its own single-read 150-cycle Illumina NextSeq 550 flow cell. In the original analysis: Because only junctional sequences without quality scores were contained in the immunoSEQ output, filtering matching that applied to full-length reads could not be performed. Sequences were annotated with PyIR, a Python wrapper for IgBLAST v1.9, using IMGT germline references to assign V/J genes and CDR3. Reads were filtered out if the reads had weak V/J assignments (E-value above 1e-6), no CDR3, stop codons, out-of-frame junctions, or ambiguous translated residues. A V3J clonotype was defined by an identical inferred V gene, J gene, and CDR3 amino acid sequence. Percentage overlap between repertoires was calculated by dividing the number of shared unique clonotypes by the size of the smaller repertoire. Richness of each repertoire was evaluated using RTK rarefaction, the Chao1 estimator, and Recon v2.1 estimates of unobserved clonotypes. Generation probabilities for all TCRbeta clonotypes obtained by the gDNA method from a handful of donors were computed using OLGA. The table was pulled from immuneACCESS by TCRdb, which kept in-frame rearrangements only. Such tables lose some clones; where checked, under half of the loss comes from unresolved V genes, and the rest has no known cause. V and J calls and clone size are copied from that table; D and trimming were computed from the DNA. This sample has hundreds of thousands of clones in its table, and around 96% of those were observed once. The ten largest clonotypes hold roughly 0.1% of the sample.

Source material: naive CD8+ T cells sorted from blood. Taken with the paper, the label for cell subset or site translates to: CD45RA+CCR7+. The TCR comes from a woman aged 25 to 45 in good health.

The CDR3 has the sequence CASSLGDRNYEQYF. The nucleotide sequence is TGTGCCAGCAGTCTGGGGGACAGAAACTACGAGCAGTACTTC. The chain links TRBV27 with TRBJ2-7, and 7 bases in between align with TRBD1. The CDR1 and CDR2 encoded by the germline V gene (reference sequence) are MNHEY and SMNVEV. Germline trimming amounts to 5 bases on V and 3 bases on J, with 7 as the count of junction bases outside the gene matches. Counted from cysteine to phenylalanine, this CDR3 has 14 amino acids. Solely the CDR3 DNA is kept, with 42 bases framed from the first base.